Described below is a single TCR beta chain sequence and its context. Its cognate antigen is unknown. Using its own MiXCR run on the 5' RACE reads, TCRdb lists one record per CDR3 protein. Here the sample spans 200,000 to 300,000 distinct CDR3 sequences, roughly 13% being singletons. This record comes from a study of T cells after yellow fever vaccination. Study background: The authors prepared low-cell-number fractions using SMART-Seq v4 Ultra Low Input. Study results and limitations: One caveat is that FACS-sorted repertoires could contain abundant clonotypes contaminating from the bulk population. Reappearance after the booster was seen for most primary-vaccination clones, at 95% to 96% CD4 and 70% to 90% CD8.

Per the germline V gene, CDR1 is SGHRS and CDR2 is YFSETQ. This CDR3 is built from 16 residues. V lost 0 bases to trimming and J lost 6 bases; unmatched junction nucleotides: 11. The chain is built from TRBV5-1 and TRBJ2-7, with 8 bases matching TRBD1. The sample here was CD4+ T cells sorted from PBMCs, taken 45 days after the yellow fever booster vaccination. The clonotype was recovered from a man aged 25-45 years who received the YFV17D yellow fever vaccine. The CDR3 loop is CASSLDGGGQGAEQYF. DNA of the CDR3: TGCGCCAGCAGCTTGGATGGAGGAGGGCAGGGGGCCGAGCAGTACTTC.